This is a list of T cell receptor beta chains from one sample in a study of vaccination and CD4 T cells after COVID-19. TCRdb processed the PCR reads anew with MiXCR; each CDR3 protein has one entry. The sample consists of a few thousand distinct CDR3 sequences, approximately 31% of them appearing once. Antigens of these TCRs are unknown. The source material was CD4+ T cells from blood, cultured in vitro. These receptors were collected from a human donor who had recovered from COVID-19. Each CDR3 is given with its conserved first and last residue. A D gene is named only where the DNA matches it firmly. Not all rows give a size; the values are once, few, many and, for expanded clones, a class.

V gene: TRBV10-3; D gene: TRBD1; J gene: TRBJ1-6; clone size: few; CDR3 DNA: TGTGCCATCAGTGAGTCTTCCGTAACAGGGGCCTTGCCCTCACCCCTCCACTTT; CDR3 protein: CAISESSVTGALPSPLHF
V gene: TRBV18; D gene: TRBD1; J gene: TRBJ2-7; clone size: NA; CDR3 DNA: TGTGCCAGCTCAGAGGGACAGGGGGTTTCCTACGAGCAGTACTTC; CDR3 protein: CASSEGQGVSYEQYF
V gene: TRBV27; D gene: TRBD2; J gene: TRBJ2-4; clone size: NA; CDR3 DNA: TGTGCCAGCCGGTCCGGGGGGGTTAACATTCAGTACTTC; CDR3 protein: CASRSGGVNIQYF
V gene: TRBV12-3/TRBV12-4; D gene: NA; J gene: TRBJ1-1; clone size: NA; CDR3 DNA: TGTGCCAGCCAGAGACTCCTGAACACTGAAGCTTTCTTT; CDR3 protein: CASQRLLNTEAFF
V gene: TRBV14; D gene: TRBD2; J gene: TRBJ2-1; clone size: NA; CDR3 DNA: TGTGCCAGCAGCCCGCCTGGGCCTAGCGGTGGTAATGAGCAGTTCTTC; CDR3 protein: CASSPPGPSGGNEQFF
V gene: TRBV6-1; D gene: TRBD2; J gene: TRBJ2-5; clone size: few; CDR3 DNA: TGTGCCAGTCGTGGTCGGGGGGGCGAAGAGACCCAGTACTTC; CDR3 protein: CASRGRGGEETQYF
V gene: TRBV2; D gene: TRBD1; J gene: TRBJ2-7; clone size: large; CDR3 DNA: TGTGCCAGCAGTGTCTTCGAGACAGGGGGGTCCTACGAGCAGTACTTC; CDR3 protein: CASSVFETGGSYEQYF
V gene: TRBV9; D gene: TRBD2; J gene: TRBJ2-7; clone size: NA; CDR3 DNA: TGTGCCAGCAGCCCTGGAGGCGGGGGGGCATACGAGCAGTACTTC; CDR3 protein: CASSPGGGGAYEQYF
V gene: TRBV12-3/TRBV12-4; D gene: TRBD2; J gene: TRBJ2-3; clone size: few; CDR3 DNA: TGTGCCAGCAGTTTAGCGCGGGGGGGCTCCGCAGATACGCAGTATTTT; CDR3 protein: CASSLARGGSADTQYF
V gene: TRBV7-9; D gene: NA; J gene: TRBJ2-1; clone size: NA; CDR3 DNA: TGTGCCAGCAGCCCCCGGGAACACGGGGCTGAGCAGTTCTTC; CDR3 protein: CASSPREHGAEQFF
V gene: TRBV10-2; D gene: NA; J gene: TRBJ1-1; clone size: few; CDR3 DNA: TGCGCCAGCAGTGAGTCTTGGCAGGGGAACACTGAAGCTTTCTTT; CDR3 protein: CASSESWQGNTEAFF
V gene: TRBV3-1; D gene: NA; J gene: TRBJ2-1; clone size: once; CDR3 DNA: TGTGCCAGCAGCCAAGAAGGGAATGAGCAGTTCTTC; CDR3 protein: CASSQEGNEQFF
V gene: TRBV27; D gene: NA; J gene: TRBJ1-1; clone size: NA; CDR3 DNA: TGTGCCAGCAGTAGAAGTGCGGGGGGCTTGGCTGAAGCTTTCTTT; CDR3 protein: CASSRSAGGLAEAFF
V gene: TRBV6-1; D gene: TRBD1; J gene: TRBJ2-4; clone size: few; CDR3 DNA: TGTGCCAGCAGCTCCCTCACAGGGGGCTTATCCAAAAACATTCAGTACTTC; CDR3 protein: CASSSLTGGLSKNIQYF
V gene: TRBV2; D gene: NA; J gene: TRBJ1-6; clone size: few; CDR3 DNA: TGTGCCAGCAGCCTAGGGGGGACATCGGTTGGTTCACCCCTCCACTTT; CDR3 protein: CASSLGGTSVGSPLHF
V gene: TRBV15; D gene: NA; J gene: TRBJ1-1; clone size: few; CDR3 DNA: TGTGCCACCTATCGTTCGGGGGAGAAAGAAGCTTTCTTT; CDR3 protein: CATYRSGEKEAFF
V gene: TRBV11-3; D gene: NA; J gene: TRBJ2-3; clone size: NA; CDR3 DNA: TGTGCCAGCAGCTTAGATCACGTAGATACGCAGTATTTT; CDR3 protein: CASSLDHVDTQYF
V gene: TRBV30; D gene: NA; J gene: TRBJ2-7; clone size: NA; CDR3 DNA: TGTGCCTGGAGTGCAGTTTATTTCGAGCAGTACTTC; CDR3 protein: CAWSAVYFEQYF
V gene: TRBV27; D gene: NA; J gene: TRBJ2-7; clone size: medium-sized; CDR3 DNA: TGTGCCAGCAGTTTATCGCTGGGAACCTTGCTGTACGAGCAGTACTTC; CDR3 protein: CASSLSLGTLLYEQYF
V gene: TRBV6-1; D gene: TRBD1; J gene: TRBJ2-7; clone size: NA; CDR3 DNA: TGTGCCAGCAGTACGCAACGTGGTCTAGGGACAGGGACCCTATACGAGCAGTACTTC; CDR3 protein: CASSTQRGLGTGTLYEQYF
V gene: TRBV5-8; D gene: TRBD1; J gene: TRBJ1-2; clone size: once; CDR3 DNA: TGTGCCAGCAGCTTCAGGGGGGCCTCCTATGGCTACACCTTC; CDR3 protein: CASSFRGASYGYTF
V gene: TRBV19; D gene: NA; J gene: TRBJ1-5; clone size: NA; CDR3 DNA: TGTGCCAGTGGGATTGTAGGGGATAAGCCCCAGCATTTT; CDR3 protein: CASGIVGDKPQHF
V gene: TRBV6-5; D gene: NA; J gene: TRBJ1-2; clone size: NA; CDR3 DNA: TGTGCCAGCAGTTCTCTGGGCACGAACTATGGCTACACCTTC; CDR3 protein: CASSSLGTNYGYTF
V gene: TRBV5-6; D gene: TRBD1; J gene: TRBJ1-1; clone size: few; CDR3 DNA: TGTGCCAGCAGCTTGGCCACAGGGGGCGAACGAACCGGTGAAGCTTTCTTT; CDR3 protein: CASSLATGGERTGEAFF
V gene: TRBV20-1; D gene: TRBD2; J gene: TRBJ2-2; clone size: NA; CDR3 DNA: TGCAGTGCCAGAGAACCGGGACTAGCGGCCACCGGGGAGCTGTTTTTT; CDR3 protein: CSAREPGLAATGELFF
V gene: TRBV20-1; D gene: NA; J gene: TRBJ2-1; clone size: NA; CDR3 DNA: TGCAGTGCTAGAGTAGGGCAGAGCTCCTACAATGAGCAGTTCTTC; CDR3 protein: CSARVGQSSYNEQFF
V gene: TRBV4-1; D gene: TRBD1; J gene: TRBJ1-1; clone size: NA; CDR3 DNA: TGCGCCAGCAGCCAATACAGGGGAAAGACTGAAGCTTTCTTT; CDR3 protein: CASSQYRGKTEAFF
V gene: TRBV12-3/TRBV12-4; D gene: NA; J gene: TRBJ2-7; clone size: medium-sized; CDR3 DNA: TGTGCCAGCAGTATATACTCCGAGCAGTACTTC; CDR3 protein: CASSIYSEQYF
V gene: TRBV5-1; D gene: NA; J gene: TRBJ1-5; clone size: NA; CDR3 DNA: TGCGCCAGCAGCCCCACGGCGGGGGGCAATCAGCCCCAGCATTTT; CDR3 protein: CASSPTAGGNQPQHF
V gene: TRBV2; D gene: NA; J gene: TRBJ1-1; clone size: medium-sized; CDR3 DNA: TGTGCCAGCAGTGTGGTTACTGACACTGAAGCTTTCTTT; CDR3 protein: CASSVVTDTEAFF
V gene: TRBV7-9; D gene: NA; J gene: TRBJ2-3; clone size: medium-sized; CDR3 DNA: TGTGCCAGCAGCTTGGTAGCGGATACGCAGTATTTT; CDR3 protein: CASSLVADTQYF
V gene: TRBV30; D gene: TRBD1; J gene: TRBJ1-6; clone size: NA; CDR3 DNA: TGTGCCTGGCGCCCACAGGGGGAATCCTCACCCCTCCACTTT; CDR3 protein: CAWRPQGESSPLHF
V gene: TRBV5-1; D gene: NA; J gene: TRBJ2-5; clone size: once; CDR3 DNA: TGCGCCAGCAGCTTGTCAGAGACCCAGTACTTC; CDR3 protein: CASSLSETQYF
V gene: TRBV10-3; D gene: TRBD1; J gene: TRBJ1-2; clone size: NA; CDR3 DNA: TGTGCCATCAGTGCGGACAGGGGGGCCTATGGCTACACCTTC; CDR3 protein: CAISADRGAYGYTF
V gene: TRBV10-3; D gene: NA; J gene: TRBJ1-3; clone size: NA; CDR3 DNA: TGTGCCATCAGTGAGACGAATCGAAACACCATATATTTT; CDR3 protein: CAISETNRNTIYF
V gene: TRBV19; D gene: TRBD1; J gene: TRBJ2-7; clone size: few; CDR3 DNA: TGTGCCAGTAGGGACAGGTGCCACTTC; CDR3 protein: CASRDRCHF
V gene: TRBV27; D gene: NA; J gene: TRBJ2-7; clone size: few; CDR3 DNA: TGTGCCAGCAGTTTCTCGTGGCAGCTATCCTACGAGCAGTACTTC; CDR3 protein: CASSFSWQLSYEQYF
V gene: TRBV25-1; D gene: NA; J gene: TRBJ2-5; clone size: NA; CDR3 DNA: TGTGCCAGCAGTGAATCGCGACTCCTGCCGGAGACCCAGTACTTC; CDR3 protein: CASSESRLLPETQYF
V gene: TRBV27; D gene: NA; J gene: TRBJ1-1; clone size: NA; CDR3 DNA: TGTGCCAGCAGAAGGAACGTAAACACTGAAGCTTTCTTT; CDR3 protein: CASRRNVNTEAFF
V gene: TRBV7-3; D gene: TRBD1; J gene: TRBJ2-7; clone size: NA; CDR3 DNA: TGTGCCAGCAGCTTAACAGGGGGCTGGGAGCAGTACTTC; CDR3 protein: CASSLTGGWEQYF
V gene: TRBV6-1; D gene: NA; J gene: TRBJ1-2; clone size: NA; CDR3 DNA: TGTGCCAGCAATCCCAGGGCCTATGGCTACACCTTC; CDR3 protein: CASNPRAYGYTF
V gene: TRBV6-1; D gene: TRBD1; J gene: TRBJ2-2; clone size: few; CDR3 DNA: TGTGCCAGCAGGGGACAGGGGGCGAACACCGGGGAGCTGTTTTTT; CDR3 protein: CASRGQGANTGELFF
V gene: TRBV30; D gene: NA; J gene: TRBJ1-1; clone size: NA; CDR3 DNA: TGTGCCTGGAATGGCGCTGAAGCTTTCTTT; CDR3 protein: CAWNGAEAFF
V gene: TRBV6-1; D gene: NA; J gene: TRBJ2-6; clone size: NA; CDR3 DNA: TGTGCCAGCAGTGAAAGGGGAAGGGTCTCTGGGGCCAACGTCCTGACTTTC; CDR3 protein: CASSERGRVSGANVLTF
V gene: TRBV19; D gene: NA; J gene: TRBJ1-1; clone size: NA; CDR3 DNA: TGTGCCAGTAGTATAGGCGAGGGGAGCATTAGCATAATGAACACTGAAGCTTTCTTT; CDR3 protein: CASSIGEGSISIMNTEAFF